This T cell receptor beta chain was recovered during a study of blood T cell repertoires in COVID-19. The repertoire was sequenced with immunoSEQ multiplex PCR; TCRdb's copy has only in-frame clones and lacks some. The sample records over 100,000 clones, over 80% being singletons. V was clipped by 5 bases and J by 6 bases; unmatched bases: 1. The germline V gene encodes CDR1 MNHEY and CDR2 SVGAGI. CDR3 length equals 11 residues. Sequenced: peripheral blood. The gene calls are TRBV6-5 and TRBJ2-7, with 7 bases aligning to TRBD1. The TCR originated in a woman in her seventies with acute or convalescent COVID-19. The CDR3 coding sequence is TGTGCCAGCAGTCGACAGGGCGAGCAGTACTTC. Encoded protein: CASSRQGEQYF.